Listed here are 10 T cell receptor beta chains from one sample, sequenced in a study of cytomegalovirus exposure and HLA in healthy donors. Using immunoSEQ multiplex PCR, the repertoire was profiled, and TCRdb retains in-frame clones only, with some absent. Found here are 300,000 or so clones, 70% to 90% of them singletons; the top ten hold 0.9% to 1%. The sequenced sample consisted of PBMCs. The source of these receptors is a man aged 30 to 45 in good health and CMV-seronegative.

The J gene is TRBJ1-1, the V gene TRBV6-4, with a weak D call TRBD1 (6 bases). CDR3 length: 13 residues. Germline CDR1 MRHNA, CDR2 SNTAGT. V was clipped by 5 bases and J by 0 bases, with 7 bases between them. CDR3 residues: CASSRTVNTEAFF. In nucleotides, the CDR3 is TGTGCCAGCAGTCGGACAGTGAACACTGAAGCTTTCTTT.

The chain is built from TRBV7-8 and TRBJ2-2, with 10 bases identical to TRBD2. The CDR3 consists of 21 residues. V shed 2 bases, J shed 4 bases, and the junction held 19 bases outside the gene matches. Germline CDR1 SGHVS, CDR2 FQNEAQ. The CDR3 DNA reads TGTGCCAGCAGCTTAAAAACTAGCGGGGAGGTATCGGGTAAAAGCACCGGGGAGCTGTTTTTT. Translated, it gives CASSLKTSGEVSGKSTGELFF.

This clone was observed once. CDR3 loop: CASSLLPTGAGTGELFF. As DNA, the CDR3 is TGTGCCAGCAGTTTACTCCCGACAGGGGCGGGTACCGGGGAGCTGTTTTTT. The rearrangement links TRBV27 to TRBJ2-2; TRBD1 aligns across 8 bases. The junction had 10 bases not matched to a gene; V was cut back by 2 bases and J by 5 bases. The CDR3 contains 17 residues. Germline CDR1 reads MNHEY; CDR2 reads SMNVEV (reference sequence).

The chain has TRBV7-9 and TRBJ1-2; perhaps TRBD1 as D (6 bases). The germline V gene encodes CDR1 SEHNR and CDR2 FQNEAQ (reference sequence). Trimming took 8 bases from V and 2 from J, leaving 15 bases between them. The CDR3 contains 14 residues. Here the CDR3 DNA reads TGTGCCAGCGGCAGCGGGGGGGGCAACTATGGCTACACCTTC. It encodes CASGSGGGNYGYTF.

For the CDR3, the DNA is TGCGCCAGCAGCTTGTTAGCCCAGACCTCTGGAAACACCATATATTTT. It yields the protein CASSLLAQTSGNTIYF. The J gene is TRBJ1-3, the V gene TRBV5-1, with unresolved D. CDR1 is SGHRS and CDR2 is YFSETQ in the germline V gene. V was cut by 1 base and J by 0 bases, with 11 bases left in between. There are 16 residues in the CDR3.

The rearrangement joins TRBV6-5 to TRBJ2-3, with 8 nucleotides matching TRBD1. The CDR3 contains 15 residues. The J segment lost 5 bases and the V segment lost 2 bases, leaving 6 bases of the junction unmatched. The germline V gene encodes CDR1 MNHEY and CDR2 SVGAGI. The CDR3: CASSYGTGRGDTQYF. The CDR3 bases are TGTGCCAGCAGTTACGGGACAGGTCGAGGAGATACGCAGTATTTT.

This rearrangement joins TRBV18 to TRBJ2-7; D remains ambiguous. The germline gives CDR1 KGHSH, CDR2 LQKENI. V lost 2 bases and J lost 2, with 13 bases in between. CDR3 length: 15 residues. The CDR3 DNA follows: TGTGCCAGCTCACCAAGCTTCGGTGACACCTACGAGCAGTACTTC. Its protein product is CASSPSFGDTYEQYF.

The chain employs TRBV4-1 and TRBJ1-2; the match to TRBD1 covers 7 bases. J lost 4 bases, V lost 4 bases, and 9 bases had no gene match. Per the germline V gene, CDR1 is MGHRA and CDR2 is YSYEKL. CDR3 length: 15 amino acids. CDR3 in DNA: TGCGCCAGCAGCCCCGAAACAGGGGCGACCTATGGCTACACCTTC. It translates to CASSPETGATYGYTF.

V gene TRBV5-8 combines with J gene TRBJ1-2, with a tentative D call TRBD1 (5 bases). CDR3 length: 14 amino acids. Germline V gene sequence: CDR1 SGHTS, CDR2 YDEGEE. Trimming left V 6 bases short and J 4 bases short, with 16 bases between. In DNA form, the CDR3 reads TGTGCCAGCAACCCCCAGGGATTCGGCTATGGCTACACCTTC. It specifies CASNPQGFGYGYTF.

This clone was recorded once. The chain uses TRBV9 and TRBJ1-6, with D maybe TRBD1 (5 bases). CDR3 size: 15 residues. Trimming removed 0 bases from V and 7 bases from J, with 11 bases in between. The germline gives CDR1 SGDLS, CDR2 YYNGEE. CDR3 in amino acids: CASSVVGGSNSPLHF. The CDR3 DNA reads as TGTGCCAGCAGCGTAGTGGGGGGATCGAATTCACCCCTCCACTTT.